This note documents a single T cell receptor beta chain sequence. The data were obtained in a study of T cell responses to AZD1222 COVID-19 vaccine. Germline CDR1 and CDR2: SGHNT and YENEEA. Trimming cost V 1 base and J 0 bases, with 9 bases left between them. The CDR3 has 16 amino acids. The repertoire was sequenced with immunoSEQ multiplex PCR; TCRdb's copy has only in-frame clones and lacks some. The table shows approximately 180,000 clones, with more than 80% occurring only once. The sequencing here drew on peripheral blood, taken 28 days after the second dose of the MenACWY control vaccine. The sequence was collected from an adult who received the MenACWY meningococcal vaccine as a control. The chain carries TRBV11-3 and TRBJ2-2; D remains ambiguous. The CDR3 bases are TGTGCCAGCAGCTTAGTGGGCTCCTCGAACACCGGGGAGCTGTTTTTT. Translation gives CASSLVGSSNTGELFF.